These 8 T cell receptor beta chains were all obtained from the same sample, sequenced in a study of beta chain features in type 1 diabetes. Antigen specificity for these receptors is unknown. Study-wide results and caveats: In every one of the four CD4+ subsets, TCRB CDR3s were moderately but significantly shorter in Type 1 diabetes patients.

Expressed TCRB transcripts were sequenced because the entire RNA isolate underwent reverse transcription. Using immunoSEQ multiplex PCR, the repertoire was profiled, and TCRdb retains in-frame clones only, with some absent. The data hold under 200,000 clones, with about a tenth observed a single time. Material for sequencing was central memory CD4+ T cells from blood. The source is a man under 40 with type 1 diabetes.

This clone was seen only a few times. This chain uses TRBV5-4 with TRBJ2-7, with D tentatively TRBD2 (6 bases). V lost 0 bases, J lost 3 bases, and 13 bases lay in between. CDR1 SGHNT and CDR2 YYREEE come from the germline V gene (reference sequence). The CDR3 loop spans 15 amino acids. CDR3 protein: CASSLDGGMVYEQYF. The DNA for the CDR3 is TGTGCCAGCAGCTTGGATGGCGGGATGGTCTACGAGCAGTACTTC.

This clone has more than one count but fewer than ten. The gene calls are TRBV5-6 and TRBJ2-1, with D possibly being TRBD1 (6 bases). The V end lost 4 bases, the J end lost 10 bases, and 12 bases lay between the germline ends. Germline V CDR1 and CDR2: SGHDT, YYEEEE. This CDR3 is 12 amino acids long. In DNA form, the CDR3 reads TGTGCCAGCAGCCAAAACAGGGCCGAGCAGTTCTTC. Translation: CASSQNRAEQFF.

The chain recombines TRBV25-1 with TRBJ1-2; 7 nucleotides line up with TRBD1. The CDR3 runs 13 residues. The junction had 6 bases not matched to a gene; V was cut back by 6 bases and J by 5 bases. Germline CDR1 reads MGHDK; CDR2 reads SYGVNS. The DNA for the CDR3 is TGTGCCAGCAGCCCCGGGACAGTGTATGGCTACACCTTC. It specifies CASSPGTVYGYTF.

This clone was picked up a small number of times. The chain joins TRBV7-9 to TRBJ1-4; D gene ambiguous. V was cut by 5 bases and J by 3 bases, with 7 bases left in between. CDR3 size: 13 residues. The germline CDR1 and CDR2 sequences are SEHNR and FQNEAQ (reference sequence). CDR3 sequence: CASSLQSNEKLFF. The CDR3 bases are TGTGCCAGCAGCCTGCAGTCTAATGAAAAACTGTTTTTT.

The chain employs TRBV28 and TRBJ2-3; TRBD1 matches 8 bases. J lost 6 bases, V lost 6 bases, and 14 bases had no gene match. The CDR3 runs to 16 residues. Looked up from germline, CDR1 is MDHEN and CDR2 is SYDVKM. Written as DNA, the CDR3 is TGTGCCAGCAGCCCCTTAGGGACAGGCCCTCCCGATACGCAGTATTTT. As protein: CASSPLGTGPPDTQYF.

The J gene is TRBJ2-7, the V gene TRBV5-5, with D unclear. The CDR3 is 14 amino acids. V gave up 2 bases and J gave up 12 bases, with 21 bases separating them. CDR1 and CDR2 (germline): SGHKS, YYEKEE (reference sequence). CDR3 sequence (DNA): TGTGCCAGCAGCTTAAAGTTGGAGACTCCCATGAGGTACTTC. Its translation is CASSLKLETPMRYF. Using reference TRBV5-5 and TRBJ2-7 for the parts outside the CDR3, the full variable domain is DAGVTQSPTHLIKTRGQQVTLRCSPISGHKSVSWYQQVLGQGPQFIFQYYEKEERGRGNFPDRFSARQFPNYSSELNVNALLLGDSALYLCASSLKLETPMRYFGPGTRLTVT.

The rearrangement uses TRBV4-1 and TRBJ2-5; 14 bases agree with TRBD2. Germline CDR1 is MGHRA and CDR2 is YSYEKL. The CDR3 contains 17 residues. Trimming removed 3 bases from V and 5 bases from J; junction bases left unmatched: 8. CDR3 bases: TGCGCCAGCAGCCACGGACTAGCGGGAGGATCGGACGAGACCCAGTACTTC. Its protein product is CASSHGLAGGSDETQYF.

The rearrangement joins TRBV7-9 to TRBJ2-1, with 11 positions matching TRBD2. Germline V CDR1 and CDR2: SEHNR, FQNEAQ (reference sequence). There are 17 residues in the CDR3. V dropped 5 bases and J dropped 1; count of bases not matched to a gene: 7. CDR3 region: CASSGGLAGYSYNEQFF. The CDR3 bases are TGTGCCAGCAGCGGAGGACTAGCGGGTTATTCCTACAATGAGCAGTTCTTC. Full variable domain (missing parts from reference TRBV7-9 and TRBJ2-1): DTGVSQNPRHKITKRGQNVTFRCDPISEHNRLYWYRQTLGQGPEFLTYFQNEAQLEKSRLLSDRFSAERPKGSFSTLEIQRTEQGDSAMYLCASSGGLAGYSYNEQFFGPGTRLTVL.